This T cell receptor (beta chain) comes out of a study of blood T cell repertoires in COVID-19. About the research overall: COVID-19 samples, acute and convalescent, were from the United States, Italy and Spain. In each case, the material was cDNA or gDNA derived from T cells, B-cell-depleted T cells, or PBMCs.

Authors' methods: Estimated nucleated cell counts came from reference gene primer amplification. Some clones are missing from TCRdb's copy, which holds only in-frame ones; the method was immunoSEQ multiplex PCR. The D gene and trimming were derived from the DNA, and the V and J assignments and clone size from that table. Seen here are some 150,000 clones, about 87% observed once, and the top ten hold 0.75% to 0.95%. CDR3 length equals 16 residues. Germline trimming cut 4 bases from V and 2 bases from J; bases unmatched to any gene: 7. Germline CDR1 is MNHNS and CDR2 is SASEGT. Source material: peripheral blood. The sequence was collected from a woman aged 50 to 60 with acute or convalescent COVID-19. The chain uses TRBV6-1 and TRBJ1-4; TRBD1 aligns across 7 bases. The CDR3 is CASSGRTGGTNEKLFF. CDR3 nucleotides: TGTGCCAGCAGTGGGAGGACAGGTGGGACTAATGAAAAACTGTTTTTT.